The sequence of this T cell receptor (beta chain) was determined in a study of neurological immune-mediated disorders. Findings of the study overall: HTLV-1-associated myelopathy had the most TCR clonal expansion, while multiple sclerosis had the least, a level that fell below healthy controls.

Described time point: technical triplicate 3. Unsorted libraries used 2 million PBMCs kept at -80 degrees C. This clonotype was seen ten or more times. Its antigen is as yet unknown. Template-switch 5'RACE cDNA synthesis added a 10-nucleotide unique molecular identifier. From the 5' RACE reads, TCRdb called clonotypes with MiXCR, one entry per CDR3 protein. The table shows about 42,000 distinct CDR3 sequences, with around a fifth occurring only once. The V segment lost 3 bases and the J segment 2 bases; nucleotides outside the gene matches: 0. This CDR3 spans 15 amino acids. Germline CDR1 is SGHRS and CDR2 is YFSETQ.

Sequenced sample: PBMCs. The receptor comes from a man in his fifties or sixties with HTLV-1-associated myelopathy (HAM/TSP). V is TRBV5-1 and J is TRBJ2-1; 12 nucleotides line up with TRBD2. The CDR3 loop is CASSWTSGTYNEQFF. DNA of the CDR3: TGCGCCAGCAGCTGGACTAGCGGGACCTACAATGAGCAGTTCTTC.